The 18 T cell receptor beta chains listed next were all sequenced from one sample in a study of human T cells and chemical hapten exposure. Time point reported: pre-sensitization, week 0. Treatment in this sample: therapeutic diphenylcyclopropenone sensitization with weekly scalp DPC. TCRdb re-called the RACE reads with MiXCR, one entry per CDR3 protein. Of fewer than 300,000 distinct CDR3 sequences in the sample, over 7.5% were seen once. Specimen: whole blood, collected in connection with sensitization to the hapten diphenylcyclopropenone (DPC). The receptor set was obtained from a man younger than 35 with alopecia areata. Some clones in this sample may be carry-over from other donors' samples.

There are a few counts of this clonotype. The chain joins TRBV10-2 to TRBJ2-3; TRBD2 aligns across 7 bases. V was clipped by 5 bases and J by 1 base; unmatched bases: 15. Germline CDR1 WSHSY, CDR2 SAAADI. The CDR3 consists of 18 residues. Written as DNA, the CDR3 is TGCGCCAGCAGTCATCCCGGGGGAGGGAGACACCGCACAGATACGCAGTATTTT. Its protein is CASSHPGGGRHRTDTQYF.

This clonotype occurred a few times. The V call is TRBV10-3, the J call TRBJ2-1, with TRBD2 matching 8 bases. Germline loops: CDR1 ENHRY, CDR2 SYGVKD. This CDR3 is 17 amino acids long. Trimming took 3 bases from V and 0 from J; bases not matched to a gene: 7. As DNA, the CDR3 is TGTGCCATCAGTGACCCCCAAAGCGGGGGCTCCTACAATGAGCAGTTCTTC. This translates into CAISDPQSGGSYNEQFF.

The chain recombines TRBV28 with TRBJ2-4; tentative D call: TRBD2 (6 bases). The CDR3 covers 16 residues. Germline V gene sequence: CDR1 MDHEN, CDR2 SYDVKM. Trimming left V 1 base short and J 6 bases short, with 16 bases between. CDR3 region: CASSLSQDLGGNIQYF. CDR3 bases: TGTGCCAGCAGTTTATCTCAGGATTTGGGGGGAAACATTCAGTACTTC.

This clonotype was recorded a few times. The rearrangement uses TRBV20-1 and TRBJ2-7, with D unresolved. CDR1 DFQATT and CDR2 SNEGSKA come from the germline V gene (reference sequence). V lost 3 bases, J lost 1 base, and 4 bases lay in between. The CDR3 is 11 amino acids. The CDR3 DNA follows: TGCAGTGCTAGTTTTTCCTACGAGCAGTACTTC. Protein: CSASFSYEQYF.

Here the CDR3 DNA reads TGTGCCAGCAGCCCCGGACTAGCGTCGCTCGAGCAGTACGTC. Protein sequence: CASSPGLASLEQYV. This sequence joins TRBV12-3 or TRBV12-4 and TRBJ2-7; 9 bases line up with TRBD2. The V gene end was trimmed by 6 bases and the J gene end by 6 bases; junction bases not matched to a gene: 9. CDR3 size: 14 residues.

This rearrangement joins TRBV6-2 or TRBV6-3 to TRBJ2-7, with D possibly being TRBD2 (6 bases). Germline V gene sequence: CDR1 MNHEY, CDR2 SVGEGT. The CDR3 spans 12 residues. V was clipped by 4 bases and J by 6 bases, with 10 bases between them. The CDR3 protein is CASSFSGFEQYV. The CDR3 DNA reads as TGTGCCAGCAGTTTTAGCGGTTTCGAGCAGTACGTC.

The chain links TRBV6-5 to TRBJ2-7, with D possibly TRBD2 on 6 matching bases. The V gene's germline CDR1 is MNHEY and CDR2 SVGAGI. CDR3 length: 17 amino acids. V was shortened by 0 bases and J by 2 bases, with 17 bases between the two germline ends. DNA for the CDR3: TGTGCCAGCAGTTACTCGCCTTCTAGGAGGGTGGCCTACGAGCAGTACTTC. Encoded protein: CASSYSPSRRVAYEQYF.

This clonotype was seen a handful of times. The V call is TRBV4-3, the J call TRBJ2-2; D call uncertain. The CDR3 covers 15 residues. In germline, CDR1 is LGHNA, CDR2 YSLEER. Deletions cut 1 base from V and 2 bases from J, with 8 bases between. The CDR3: CASSQVWPNTGELFF. The CDR3 region has the DNA TGCGCCAGCAGCCAAGTATGGCCCAACACCGGGGAGCTGTTTTTT.

CDR3 protein: CASSLAAGKHEQFF. CDR3 in DNA: TGTGCCAGCAGCTTGGCTGCCGGGAAGCATGAGCAGTTCTTC. The chain is built from TRBV5-4 and TRBJ2-1, with D possibly being TRBD2 (5 bases). Germline loops: CDR1 SGHNT, CDR2 YYREEE (reference sequence). This CDR3 is built from 14 residues. Trimming removed 0 bases from V and 8 bases from J, with 12 bases in between.

The chain has TRBV12-3 or TRBV12-4 and TRBJ1-5; D gene uncertain. The V end lost 1 base, the J end lost 4 bases, and 8 bases lay between the germline ends. The CDR3 loop spans 14 amino acids. The CDR3 sequence is CASSLEAVNQPQHF. CDR3 bases: TGTGCCAGCAGTTTAGAGGCAGTTAATCAGCCCCAGCATTTT.

This clonotype occurred a few times. The genes are TRBV12-5 and TRBJ2-5; 10 bases line up with TRBD1. The CDR3 covers 16 residues. V was pared by 5 bases and J by 6 bases, with 12 bases of the junction left unmatched. Looked up from germline, CDR1 is LGHNT and CDR2 is FRNRAP. CDR3 region: CASGLDLGQGLKTQYF. CDR3 coding DNA: TGTGCTAGTGGTCTGGACCTGGGACAGGGGCTTAAGACCCAGTACTTC. Full variable domain (missing parts from reference TRBV12-5 and TRBJ2-5): DARVTQTPRHKVTEMGQEVTMRCQPILGHNTVFWYRQTMMQGLELLAYFRNRAPLDDSGMPKDRFSAEMPDATLATLKIQPSEPRDSAVYFCASGLDLGQGLKTQYFGPGTRLLVL.

Only a few counts were recorded for this clonotype. The rearrangement joins TRBV7-9 to TRBJ2-7, with 9 bases lining up with TRBD1. V dropped 5 bases and J dropped 4; count of bases not matched to a gene: 9. This CDR3 spans 15 amino acids. Germline V CDR1 and CDR2: SEHNR, FQNEAQ (reference sequence). Written as DNA, the CDR3 is TGTGCCAGCAGCCCCCCGGGACAGGGAAGTTACGAGCAGTACTTC. The encoded protein is CASSPPGQGSYEQYF. Full variable domain (outside the CDR3, taken from reference TRBV7-9 and TRBJ2-7): DTGVSQNPRHKITKRGQNVTFRCDPISEHNRLYWYRQTLGQGPEFLTYFQNEAQLEKSRLLSDRFSAERPKGSFSTLEIQRTEQGDSAMYLCASSPPGQGSYEQYFGPGTRLTVT.

The chain employs TRBV18 and TRBJ1-1; TRBD1 is a possible D gene (5 bases). This CDR3 region has 15 residues. Germline loops: CDR1 KGHSH, CDR2 LQKENI. V was shortened by 2 bases and J by 4 bases, with 14 bases between the two germline ends. The CDR3 coding sequence is TGTGCCAGCTCACCAGAATACCCGGGGGGCACTGAAGCTTTCTTT. This codes for CASSPEYPGGTEAFF.

The rearrangement joins TRBV18 to TRBJ2-1; tentatively, D is TRBD1 (6 bases). This CDR3 spans 18 amino acids. V lost 1 base, J lost 0 bases, and 16 bases lay in between. The germline gives CDR1 KGHSH, CDR2 LQKENI. The CDR3 region is CASSPRIDGQSSYNEQFF. DNA of the CDR3: TGTGCCAGCTCACCACGCATCGACGGACAGAGCTCCTACAATGAGCAGTTCTTC.

The sample holds a few counts of this clonotype. The genes are TRBV6-5 and TRBJ1-2; D not resolved. This CDR3 is built from 15 residues. Germline CDR1 MNHEY, CDR2 SVGAGI. Deletions cut 0 bases from V and 5 bases from J, with 13 bases between. The CDR3 loop is CASSYSAGEAYGYTF. For the CDR3, the DNA is TGTGCCAGCAGTTACTCGGCCGGCGAGGCATATGGCTACACCTTC.

This sequence joins TRBV21-1 and TRBJ1-2; the table calls TRBD1, which could not be checked here. TRBV21-1 is termed a pseudogene. This CDR3 spans 15 amino acids. In DNA, the CDR3 is TGTGCCAGCAGCAAAAGGGACAGGCTGGCCTATGGCTACACCTTC. Its translation is CASSKRDRLAYGYTF.

This clonotype showed up just a few times. The chain carries TRBV7-6 and TRBJ2-3; TRBD1 matches 9 bases. The V segment lost 0 bases and the J segment 3 bases; nucleotides outside the gene matches: 10. Germline assignment: CDR1 SGHVS and CDR2 FNYEAQ. The CDR3 has 18 amino acids. The CDR3 nucleotides are TGTGCCAGCAGCTTAGCAGTCGGGTGGACAGGGGTAACAGATACGCAGTATTTT. This sequence encodes CASSLAVGWTGVTDTQYF.

This chain links TRBV5-1 with TRBJ2-5; TRBD2 is a possible D gene (6 bases). Germline assignment: CDR1 SGHRS and CDR2 YFSETQ. V gave up 1 base and J gave up 5 bases, with 15 bases separating them. The CDR3 has 15 amino acids. CDR3 residues: CASSLNGGDRETQYF. Written as DNA, the CDR3 is TGCGCCAGCAGCTTGAACGGCGGGGATCGTGAGACCCAGTACTTC. Full variable domain (outside the CDR3, taken from reference TRBV5-1 and TRBJ2-5): KAGVTQTPRYLIKTRGQQVTLSCSPISGHRSVSWYQQTPGQGLQFLFEYFSETQRNKGNFPGRFSGRQFSNSRSEMNVSTLELGDSALYLCASSLNGGDRETQYFGPGTRLLVL.